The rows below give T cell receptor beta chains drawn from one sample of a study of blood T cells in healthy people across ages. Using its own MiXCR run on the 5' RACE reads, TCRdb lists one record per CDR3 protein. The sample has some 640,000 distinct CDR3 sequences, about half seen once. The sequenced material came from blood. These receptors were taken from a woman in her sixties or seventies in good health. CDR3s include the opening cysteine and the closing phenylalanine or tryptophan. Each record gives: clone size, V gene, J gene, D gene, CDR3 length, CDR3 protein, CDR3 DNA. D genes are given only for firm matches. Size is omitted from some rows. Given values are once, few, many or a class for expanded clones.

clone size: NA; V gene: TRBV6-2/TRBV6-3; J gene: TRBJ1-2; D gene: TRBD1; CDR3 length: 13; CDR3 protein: CASSDRVDYGYTF; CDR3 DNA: TGTGCCAGCAGCGACAGGGTAGACTATGGCTACACCTTC
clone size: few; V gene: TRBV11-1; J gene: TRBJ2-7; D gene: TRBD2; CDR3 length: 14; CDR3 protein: CASSLYSGAYEQYF; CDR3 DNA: TGTGCCAGCAGCTTATATAGCGGGGCCTACGAGCAGTACTTC
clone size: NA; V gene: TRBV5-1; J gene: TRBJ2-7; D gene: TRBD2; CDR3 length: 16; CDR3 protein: CASSRSWDYQLYEQYF; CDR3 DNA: TGCGCCAGCAGCCGCTCCTGGGACTACCAACTGTACGAGCAGTACTTC
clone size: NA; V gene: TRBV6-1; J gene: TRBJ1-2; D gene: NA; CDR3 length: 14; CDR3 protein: CASSGQQTNYGYTF; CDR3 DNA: TGTGCCAGCAGCGGACAGCAGACTAACTATGGCTACACCTTC
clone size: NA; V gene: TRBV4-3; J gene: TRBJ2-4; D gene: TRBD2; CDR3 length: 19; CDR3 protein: CASSQGASGSKLAKNIQYF; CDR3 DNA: TGCGCCAGCAGCCAAGGGGCTAGCGGGAGTAAGTTAGCCAAAAACATTCAGTACTTC
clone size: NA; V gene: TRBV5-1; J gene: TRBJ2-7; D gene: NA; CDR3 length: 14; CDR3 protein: CASSLSTGVGEQYF; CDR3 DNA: TGCGCCAGCAGCTTGTCGACGGGAGTCGGGGAGCAGTACTTC
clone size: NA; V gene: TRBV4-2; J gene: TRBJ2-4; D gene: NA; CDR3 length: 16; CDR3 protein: CASSQAGAEAKNIQYF; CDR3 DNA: TGTGCCAGCAGCCAAGCGGGGGCCGAAGCCAAAAACATTCAGTACTTC
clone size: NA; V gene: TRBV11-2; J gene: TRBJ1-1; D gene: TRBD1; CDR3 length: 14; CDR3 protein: CASTPGGLYTEAFF; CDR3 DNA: TGTGCCAGCACCCCAGGGGGCTTGTACACTGAAGCTTTCTTT
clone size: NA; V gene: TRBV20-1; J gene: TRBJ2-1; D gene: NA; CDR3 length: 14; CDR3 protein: CSARDLRRIDEQFF; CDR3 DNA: TGCAGTGCTAGGGATTTAAGAAGGATCGATGAGCAGTTCTTC
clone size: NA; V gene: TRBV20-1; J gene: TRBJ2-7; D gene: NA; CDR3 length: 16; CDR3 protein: CSASTSRVAVTYEQYF; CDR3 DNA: TGCAGTGCTTCAACGTCTAGGGTAGCGGTTACCTACGAGCAGTACTTC
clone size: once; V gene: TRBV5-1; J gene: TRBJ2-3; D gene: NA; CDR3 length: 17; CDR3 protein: CASSMGPGAGVSDTQYF; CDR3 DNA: TGCGCCAGCAGCATGGGCCCGGGGGCGGGAGTATCAGATACGCAGTATTTT
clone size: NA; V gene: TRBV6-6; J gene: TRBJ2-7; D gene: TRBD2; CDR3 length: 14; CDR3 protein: CASSLPGGRVEQYF; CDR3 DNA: TGTGCCAGCAGTTTACCGGGAGGCCGAGTCGAGCAGTACTTC
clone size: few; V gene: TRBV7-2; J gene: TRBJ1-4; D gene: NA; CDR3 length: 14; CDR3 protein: CASSPGQPPSKLFF; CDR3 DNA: TGTGCCAGCAGCCCAGGACAGCCGCCTTCGAAACTGTTTTTT
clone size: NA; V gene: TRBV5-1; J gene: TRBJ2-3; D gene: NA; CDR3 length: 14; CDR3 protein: CASSPGQYTDTRYF; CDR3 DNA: TGCGCCAGCAGCCCCGGACAGTACACAGATACGCGGTATTTT
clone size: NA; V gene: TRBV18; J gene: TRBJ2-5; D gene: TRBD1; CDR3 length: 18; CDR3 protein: CASSPVRGQGTSGETQYF; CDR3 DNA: TGTGCCAGCTCACCAGTCCGAGGACAGGGGACCTCAGGGGAGACCCAGTACTTC
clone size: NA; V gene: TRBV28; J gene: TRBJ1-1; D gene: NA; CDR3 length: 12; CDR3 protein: CASSFRGLEAFF; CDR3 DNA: TGTGCCAGCAGTTTCCGTGGGCTTGAAGCTTTCTTT
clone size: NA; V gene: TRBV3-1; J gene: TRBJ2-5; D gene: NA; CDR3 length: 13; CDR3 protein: CASSRRDSGEQYF; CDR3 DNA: TGTGCCAGCAGCCGACGGGACTCGGGGGAGCAGTACTTC
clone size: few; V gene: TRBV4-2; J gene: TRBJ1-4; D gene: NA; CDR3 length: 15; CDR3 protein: CASSQESATNEKLFF; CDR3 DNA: TGTGCCAGCAGCCAAGAGAGTGCAACTAATGAAAAACTGTTTTTT
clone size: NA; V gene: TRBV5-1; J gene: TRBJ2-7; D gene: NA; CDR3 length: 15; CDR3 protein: CASSSGFGPYNEQYF; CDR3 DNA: TGCGCCAGCAGCTCGGGCTTCGGCCCCTACAATGAGCAGTACTTC
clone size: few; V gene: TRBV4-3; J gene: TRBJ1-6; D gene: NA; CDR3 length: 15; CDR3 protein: CASSQERLHYSPLHF; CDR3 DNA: TGCGCCAGCAGCCAAGAAAGACTCCATTATTCACCCCTCCACTTT
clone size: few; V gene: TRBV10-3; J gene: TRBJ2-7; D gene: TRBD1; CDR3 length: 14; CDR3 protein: CAINGQGEYYEQYF; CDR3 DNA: TGTGCCATCAACGGACAGGGAGAATACTACGAGCAGTACTTC
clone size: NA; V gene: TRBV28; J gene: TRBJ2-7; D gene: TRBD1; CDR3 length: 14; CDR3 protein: CASTMTGSSYEQYF; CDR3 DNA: TGTGCCAGCACCATGACAGGGAGCTCCTACGAGCAGTACTTC
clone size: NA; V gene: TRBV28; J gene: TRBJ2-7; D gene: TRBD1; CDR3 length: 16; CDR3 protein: CASSFPGQGRSYEQYF; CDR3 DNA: TGTGCCAGCAGTTTCCCAGGACAGGGTAGGTCCTACGAGCAGTACTTC
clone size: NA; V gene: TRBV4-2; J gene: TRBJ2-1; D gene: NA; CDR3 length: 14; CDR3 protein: CASSQEILPEPQFF; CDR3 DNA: TGTGCCAGCAGCCAAGAAATACTCCCAGAGCCGCAGTTCTTC
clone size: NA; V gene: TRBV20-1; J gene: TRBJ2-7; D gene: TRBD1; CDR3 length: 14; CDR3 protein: CSARQQGASNEQYF; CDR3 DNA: TGCAGTGCTAGACAACAGGGGGCGAGTAACGAGCAGTACTTC
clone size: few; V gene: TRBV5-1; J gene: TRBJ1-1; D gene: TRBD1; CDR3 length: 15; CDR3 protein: CASSLGQQGVTEAFF; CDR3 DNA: TGCGCCAGCAGCTTGGGCCAACAGGGGGTTACTGAAGCTTTCTTT
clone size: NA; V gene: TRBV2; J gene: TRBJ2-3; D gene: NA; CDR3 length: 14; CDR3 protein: CASSEAQRADTQYF; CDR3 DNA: TGTGCCAGCAGTGAAGCGCAACGGGCAGATACGCAGTATTTT